This paragraph covers one TCR beta chain sequence. Its target is unknown. TCRdb re-analyzed the 5' RACE reads; it lists each CDR3 protein once, without DNA. The ten top clones account for under 15%, within a sample of roughly 120,000 distinct CDR3 sequences. This sample was included in a study of monozygotic twins with inflammatory bowel disease. Findings of the study overall: It was in IBD patients that TCRbeta diversity (inverse Simpson) was lower than in healthy co-twins.

CDR1 DFQATT and CDR2 SNEGSKA come from the germline V gene (reference sequence). The CDR3 runs 16 residues. The chain combines TRBV20-1 with TRBJ2-5; TCRdb indicates TRBD2, and absent DNA this call remains unverified. The sequence was obtained from a human donor with ulcerative colitis or Crohn's disease, or a healthy co-twin of an affected twin (not recorded which). The sequencing input was blood. Here the CDR3 reads CSARELAGVGQETQYF.